This T cell receptor (beta chain) was captured in a study of response to subunit inactivated influenza vaccine. In TCRdb, the RT-PCR reads were re-called with MiXCR into one record per CDR3 protein. The repertoire holds about 620,000 distinct CDR3 sequences, with around 11% as singletons. V trimming: 3 bases; J trimming: 0 bases; junction bases outside the gene matches: 7. Germline CDR1 SGHRS, CDR2 YFSETQ. This CDR3 region has 18 residues. This clonotype was observed at least ten times. The V gene is TRBV5-1, the J gene TRBJ2-2; 11 positions agree with TRBD1. This TCR was sampled from a man in his fifties or sixties who received an inactivated influenza vaccine. The starting material was PBMCs from blood, obtained on the day of vaccination. The CDR3, as DNA: TGCGCCAGCAGCTGGCCGGGACAGGGGGAACCGAACACCGGGGAGCTGTTTTTT. Its translation: CASSWPGQGEPNTGELFF.